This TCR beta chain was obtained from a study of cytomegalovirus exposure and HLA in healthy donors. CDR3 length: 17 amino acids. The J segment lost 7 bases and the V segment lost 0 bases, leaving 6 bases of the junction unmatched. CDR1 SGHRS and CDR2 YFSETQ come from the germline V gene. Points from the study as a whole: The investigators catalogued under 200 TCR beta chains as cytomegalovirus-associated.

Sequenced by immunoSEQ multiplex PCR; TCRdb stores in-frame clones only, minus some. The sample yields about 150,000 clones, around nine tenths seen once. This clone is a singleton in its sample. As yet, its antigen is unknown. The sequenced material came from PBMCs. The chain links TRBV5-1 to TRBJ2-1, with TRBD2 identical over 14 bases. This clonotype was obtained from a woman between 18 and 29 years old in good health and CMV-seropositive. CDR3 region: CASSLAGTSGSGNEQFF. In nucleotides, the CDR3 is TGCGCCAGCAGCTTGGCCGGGACTAGCGGGAGCGGGAATGAGCAGTTCTTC. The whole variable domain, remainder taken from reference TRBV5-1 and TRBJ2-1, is KAGVTQTPRYLIKTRGQQVTLSCSPISGHRSVSWYQQTPGQGLQFLFEYFSETQRNKGNFPGRFSGRQFSNSRSEMNVSTLELGDSALYLCASSLAGTSGSGNEQFFGPGTRLTVL.